This TCR beta chain was found in a study of blood T cell repertoires in COVID-19. On the study more broadly: PBMCs, B-cell-depleted T cells, or T cells were the source of the cDNA or gDNA that made up the material.

Turning to this clone: The junction departs from germline at one end; a sequencing error may be responsible.

This CDR3 contains 13 residues. The germline CDR1 and CDR2 sequences are SSHAT and FNYEAQ (reference sequence). Per the original data handling: From reference gene primer amplification, estimates of nucleated cell counts were derived. Sequenced by immunoSEQ multiplex PCR; TCRdb stores in-frame clones only, minus some. V and J calls and clone size follow that table, whereas D and trimming were derived from the DNA. This sample has roughly 290,000 clones, with roughly 90% found just once. The TCR originated in a man aged 25 to 40 with acute or convalescent COVID-19. The sample comprised peripheral blood. The chain has TRBV7-7 and TRBJ2-2, with a possible D match to TRBD2 (6 bases). Here the CDR3 DNA reads TGTGCTAGCAGCTTCGGGGGCACCGGGGAGCTGTTTTTT. This encodes CASSFGGTGELFF.